The 26 T cell receptor beta chains below come from one sample, sequenced in a study of cytomegalovirus exposure and HLA in healthy donors. Amplification used 60 Vbeta primers and 13 Jbeta primers. Data came from immunoSEQ multiplex PCR; TCRdb stores just in-frame clones and leaves some out. The table has 150,000 to 200,000 clones, roughly 77% seen once; the top ten hold around 1.9%. Sequenced input: PBMCs. The receptors were gathered from a woman under 30 in good health and CMV-seronegative.

The chain couples TRBV10-3 to TRBJ2-5, with 7 bases fitting TRBD2. With V trimmed by 10 bases and J by 5 bases, 1 base remained unmatched. CDR1 ENHRY and CDR2 SYGVKD come from the germline V gene. The CDR3 covers 10 residues. The CDR3, as DNA: TGTGCCAACGGGGGGGAGACCCAGTACTTC. This translates into CANGGETQYF.

The CDR3: CASSGTGGGETQYF. CDR3 sequence (DNA): TGTGCCAGCAGCGGCACAGGGGGCGGAGAGACCCAGTACTTC. V usage is TRBV7-3 and J usage is TRBJ2-5; TRBD1 matches 9 bases. Germline CDR1 and CDR2: SGHTA and FQGTGA. The CDR3 is 14 residues long. V trimming: 5 bases; J trimming: 4 bases; junction bases outside the gene matches: 5.

The rearrangement joins TRBV5-4 to TRBJ2-3, with D possibly being TRBD2 (5 bases). Germline lookup yields CDR1 SGHNT and CDR2 YYREEE (reference sequence). CDR3 length: 14 amino acids. V lost 9 bases and J lost 6, with 20 bases in between. The CDR3, as DNA: TGTGCCACCTCAATACGGCTAGCACCGGATACGCAGTATTTT. This translates into CATSIRLAPDTQYF.

V is TRBV4-2 and J is TRBJ2-1; TRBD2 matches at 7 bases. This CDR3 is built from 14 residues. The germline gives CDR1 LGHNA, CDR2 YNFKEQ. Germline trimming cut 0 bases from V and 10 bases from J; bases unmatched to any gene: 6. This CDR3 is CASSQDRERGEQFF. The CDR3 DNA reads TGTGCCAGCAGCCAAGATCGGGAGCGGGGAGAGCAGTTCTTC.

Of note for this clone: This sample also contains other DNA sequences that code for the same CDR3. The CDR3 coding sequence is TGTGCCAGCTCACCAGGGGAGAATCAGCCCCAGCATTTT. It is translated as CASSPGENQPQHF. The genes are TRBV18 and TRBJ1-5; D is ambiguous. Between the trimmed V and J ends, which lost 2 bases and 4 bases, there was a span of 6 bases. The CDR3 spans 13 residues. CDR1 and CDR2 (germline): KGHSH, LQKENI.

The gene calls are TRBV5-1 and TRBJ1-1; 7 bases agree with TRBD1. The CDR3 spans 17 residues. V was clipped by 0 bases and J by 0 bases; unmatched bases: 8. Germline values: CDR1 SGHRS, CDR2 YFSETQ. In DNA form, the CDR3 reads TGCGCCAGCAGCTTGGGTGTGGAGGGGGCTATGAACACTGAAGCTTTCTTT. Protein: CASSLGVEGAMNTEAFF.

The CDR3 reads CASSEWEREGLNEQFF. The CDR3 DNA is TGTGCCAGCAGTGAATGGGAGCGGGAGGGCCTCAATGAGCAGTTCTTC. The J gene is TRBJ2-1, the V gene TRBV25-1, with 10 bases that match TRBD2. Germline CDR1 MGHDK, CDR2 SYGVNS. The CDR3 has 16 amino acids. V was clipped by 1 base and J by 6 bases; unmatched bases: 6.

This chain joins TRBV11-2 and TRBJ2-7; D might be TRBD2 (6 bases). CDR1 is SGHAT and CDR2 is FQNNGV in the germline V gene. The CDR3 spans 11 residues. V lost 6 bases and J 6 bases, leaving 9 bases between the germline ends. CDR3 loop: CASSRGGEQYF. CDR3 nucleotides: TGTGCCAGCAGTCGGGGAGGCGAGCAGTACTTC.

The CDR3 region is CASSPFPGANNQPQHF. CDR3 nucleotides: TGTGCCAGCTCACCATTTCCTGGAGCAAACAATCAGCCCCAGCATTTT. The chain employs TRBV18 and TRBJ1-5; D uncertain. The V end lost 2 bases, the J end lost 3 bases, and 14 bases lay between the germline ends. CDR3 length: 16 residues. The germline gives CDR1 KGHSH, CDR2 LQKENI.

The rearrangement links TRBV19 to TRBJ2-6; D is ambiguous. V lost 3 bases and J lost 1, with 7 bases in between. There are 15 residues in the CDR3. The germline V gene has CDR1 LNHDA and CDR2 SQIVND (reference sequence). As DNA, the CDR3 is TGTGCCAGTAGTATGGTGACTTCTGGGGCCAACGTCCTGACTTTC. Its protein product is CASSMVTSGANVLTF.

This sequence joins TRBV7-8 and TRBJ1-5; TRBD1 is a possible D gene (6 bases). The V and J ends lost 5 bases and 9 bases respectively, with 29 bases between them. Germline V gene data show CDR1 as SGHVS and CDR2 as FQNEAQ. The CDR3 sequence is 18 residues long. The CDR3, as DNA: TGTGCCAGCAGCCTAACGGATGTCGGGCAGGGGCAAATTTTGCCCCAGCATTTT. Translating it yields CASSLTDVGQGQILPQHF.

The gene calls are TRBV18 and TRBJ1-1; TRBD1 matches 9 bases. The J segment lost 1 base and the V segment lost 4 bases, leaving 13 bases of the junction unmatched. Germline V gene lookup returns CDR1 KGHSH and CDR2 LQKENI. The CDR3 sequence is 18 residues long. The CDR3 coding sequence is TGTGCCAGCTCACTACATACCCCGGGACAGGGTCAGAACACTGAAGCTTTCTTT. Amino acid sequence: CASSLHTPGQGQNTEAFF.

The chain couples TRBV6-1 to TRBJ1-5; 9 bases are shared with TRBD1. The J segment lost 5 bases and the V segment lost 5 bases, leaving 7 bases of the junction unmatched. The CDR3 covers 15 residues. The germline gives CDR1 MNHNS, CDR2 SASEGT. The CDR3 nucleotides read TGTGCCAGCAGTACGAAAACAGGGGGCGATCAGCCCCAGCATTTT. Translation gives CASSTKTGGDQPQHF.

This clone was recorded a few times. The CDR3 here is CASSSRDSQKTQFF. The CDR3 nucleotides are TGTGCCAGCAGCTCTCGGGACAGTCAAAAAACTCAGTTCTTC. The chain couples TRBV11-2 to TRBJ2-1; 7 positions agree with TRBD1. Losses at the gene ends were 4 bases for V and 13 bases for J; bases not matched to a gene: 13. The germline gives CDR1 SGHAT, CDR2 FQNNGV. CDR3 length: 14 amino acids.

This clone has just a few counts. This chain connects TRBV21-1 to TRBJ2-2; TRBD2 is the table's D call, not checked against the DNA. TRBV21-1 is classified as a pseudogene. The CDR3 is 17 residues long. The CDR3: CASSNWGTSGDTGELFF. The CDR3 bases are TGTGCCAGCAGCAATTGGGGGACTAGCGGGGACACCGGGGAGCTGTTTTTT.

The chain has TRBV5-1 and TRBJ2-5; TRBD1 is a possible D gene (6 bases). Per the germline V gene, CDR1 is SGHRS and CDR2 is YFSETQ. CDR3 length: 13 amino acids. V lost 3 bases and J 5 bases, leaving 11 bases between the germline ends. CDR3: CASSWGPQETQYF. In nucleotides, the CDR3 is TGCGCCAGCAGCTGGGGGCCTCAGGAGACCCAGTACTTC.

This chain joins TRBV19 and TRBJ2-7; the D gene is possibly TRBD1 (6 bases). This CDR3 has 12 amino acids. Germline-derived CDR1 and CDR2 are LNHDA and SQIVND (reference sequence). The germline V and J ends were trimmed by 4 bases and 5 bases, with 9 bases remaining between them. Here the CDR3 DNA reads TGTGCCAGTAGTAACCCAGGGGACGAGCAGTACTTC. Translation: CASSNPGDEQYF.

The chain combines TRBV27 with TRBJ1-1, with D tentatively TRBD1 (6 bases). CDR1 MNHEY and CDR2 SMNVEV come from the germline V gene (reference sequence). The CDR3 covers 15 residues. The ends were cut back, 5 bases at V and 4 bases at J, with 17 bases in the middle. In DNA form, the CDR3 reads TGTGCCAGCAGTAAATCAGGGGTAGATGGCACTGAAGCTTTCTTT. Protein sequence: CASSKSGVDGTEAFF.

This clone was found a few times. The rearrangement uses TRBV29-1 and TRBJ2-1, with 11 nucleotides matching TRBD2. The CDR3 spans 16 residues. Germline V gene lookup returns CDR1 SQVTM and CDR2 ANQGSEA. Trimming took 3 bases from V and 9 from J; bases not matched to a gene: 13. CDR3 DNA sequence: TGCAGCGTTGAGCTTAGACTAGCGGGACGCCTCGGTGAGCAGTTCTTC. Translated, it gives CSVELRLAGRLGEQFF.

This clone was recorded a few times. The CDR3 region is CASSKREADTQYF. DNA for the CDR3: TGTGCCAGCTCAAAGCGGGAGGCAGATACGCAGTATTTT. This rearrangement joins TRBV5-8 to TRBJ2-3, with 9 nucleotides matching TRBD2. Trimming removed 7 bases from V and 4 bases from J; junction bases left unmatched: 4. The germline V gene has CDR1 SGHTS and CDR2 YDEGEE. This CDR3 spans 13 amino acids.

The rearrangement joins TRBV29-1 to TRBJ2-7; 9 bases map to TRBD1. The CDR3 totals 15 residues. Germline V gives CDR1 SQVTM, CDR2 ANQGSEA. The junction had 7 bases not matched to a gene; V was cut back by 0 bases and J by 4 bases. The CDR3 sequence is CSVEDTGQGSYEQYF. CDR3 DNA: TGCAGCGTTGAAGATACGGGACAGGGTTCTTACGAGCAGTACTTC.

The chain is built from TRBV27 and TRBJ2-7; TRBD1 might be the D (6 bases). The length of the CDR3 is 14 residues. Trimming pared 5 bases from V and 3 bases from J, leaving 14 bases between. Germline lookup yields CDR1 MNHEY and CDR2 SMNVEV (reference sequence). CDR3 sequence reads: CASSPRARGYEQYF. The CDR3 DNA follows: TGTGCCAGCAGTCCCAGGGCCAGGGGCTACGAGCAGTACTTC.

This chain connects TRBV5-1 to TRBJ2-3; TRBD2 might be the D (5 bases). Germline CDR1 is SGHRS and CDR2 is YFSETQ. Trimming took 4 bases from V and 0 from J, leaving 6 bases between them. The CDR3 extends over 13 amino acids. The chain's CDR3 is CASSRGSTDTQYF. The CDR3 nucleotides read TGCGCCAGCAGCAGAGGGAGCACAGATACGCAGTATTTT.

This chain links TRBV11-2 with TRBJ2-7; 7 bases are a match to TRBD1. The length of the CDR3 is 15 residues. The V gene's germline CDR1 is SGHAT and CDR2 FQNNGV. J was trimmed by 0 bases and V by 5 bases; bases with no gene match: 7. CDR3: CASSTYRGNSYEQYF. DNA of the CDR3: TGTGCCAGCAGCACATACAGGGGAAACTCCTACGAGCAGTACTTC.

The V call is TRBV9, the J call TRBJ2-1, with a tentative D call TRBD2 (6 bases). The germline V gene encodes CDR1 SGDLS and CDR2 YYNGEE. The V and J ends lost 1 base and 2 bases respectively, with 16 bases between them. The CDR3 is 17 amino acids. The CDR3 nucleotides are TGTGCCAGCAGCGTATCTTCGGGAGTTAACCCCTACAATGAGCAGTTCTTC. As protein: CASSVSSGVNPYNEQFF.

The DNA of the CDR3 is TGCGCCAGCAGTGAGTCGGCGGGGGGGCTGAACAATGAGCAGTTCTTC. As protein: CASSESAGGLNNEQFF. The rearrangement joins TRBV10-1 to TRBJ2-1, with 9 bases matching TRBD2. The CDR3 contains 16 residues. Germline trimming cut 0 bases from V and 5 bases from J; bases unmatched to any gene: 5. The germline V gene encodes CDR1 WNHNN and CDR2 SYGVQD (reference sequence).